This T cell receptor (beta chain) was found in a study of shared T cell receptors in the human thymus. Clones were sequenced by immunoSEQ multiplex PCR, and TCRdb holds only the in-frame ones, with some missing. The repertoire holds 600,000 or so clones, approximately 87% seen once, with approximately 0.0097% in the top ten. The CDR3 length is 13 residues. V lost 2 bases and J lost 9; bases outside the gene matches: 6. Per the germline V gene, CDR1 is SGHDT and CDR2 is YYEEEE. This sample was also put to use in a study of human thymus T cells. From that report: Corrective heart surgery yielded resections, and these provided the thymus tissue.

Sequenced material: thymocytes. The rearrangement links TRBV5-6 to TRBJ2-7; 9 nucleotides line up with TRBD2. This clonotype was obtained from a boy in the first two years of life with a congenital heart defect. CDR3 region: CASSFRAGGLQYF. CDR3 coding DNA: TGTGCCAGCAGCTTTAGGGCGGGGGGGCTGCAGTACTTC.